The 4 T cell receptor beta chains listed next were all sequenced from one sample in a study of blood T cell repertoires in COVID-19 (dated by TCRdb to about 2020). Libraries were prepared through the immunoSEQ multiplex PCR assay. In its TCRdb copy, this immuneACCESS table keeps in-frame sequences only and misses some clones. Where compared with another copy, unresolved V genes explain less than half of these, and the others have no known cause. Recorded for this sample are about 62,000 clones; around 87% of them occurred a single time. The top ten clones comprise around 1.2% of the sample. The source material was peripheral blood. The source is a woman in her sixties or seventies with acute or convalescent COVID-19.

This chain uses TRBV6-5 with TRBJ1-1, with D maybe TRBD1 (6 bases). Trimming cost V 5 bases and J 4 bases, with 14 bases left between them. CDR3 size: 14 residues. Germline V CDR1 and CDR2: MNHEY, SVGAGI. This chain's CDR3 is CASSITTGFTEAFF. DNA for the CDR3: TGTGCCAGCAGTATCACCACAGGGTTCACTGAAGCTTTCTTT.

The chain links TRBV27 to TRBJ2-1, with 10 positions matching TRBD2. In germline, CDR1 is MNHEY, CDR2 SMNVEV (reference sequence). J lost 15 bases, V lost 4 bases, and 6 bases had no gene match. This CDR3 has 12 residues. The chain's CDR3 is CASSWPGLATFF. The CDR3 DNA reads TGTGCCAGCAGTTGGCCGGGACTAGCGACGTTCTTC.

This clone has a handful of counts. This chain joins TRBV6-6 and TRBJ1-1; TRBD1 is a possible D gene (6 bases). The germline V and J ends were trimmed by 0 bases and 0 bases, with 8 bases remaining between them. The CDR3 sequence is 15 residues long. Germline CDR1 and CDR2: MNHNY and SVGAGI (reference sequence). CDR3 nucleotide sequence: TGTGCCAGCAGTTACTCCAGGGGATTGAACACTGAAGCTTTCTTT. Protein sequence: CASSYSRGLNTEAFF.

This chain joins TRBV19 and TRBJ2-3; no clear D gene. V gave up 5 bases and J gave up 0 bases, with 18 bases separating them. Germline V gene data show CDR1 as LNHDA and CDR2 as SQIVND (reference sequence). The CDR3 has 17 residues. CDR3 nucleotide sequence: TGTGCCAGTAGTTCATGGGCCCTTCTCGAGAGCACAGATACGCAGTATTTT. Translating gives CASSSWALLESTDTQYF.